The clone carrying this T cell receptor beta chain was seen at least ten times. Its antigen is unknown. Read coverage stops 3 residues before the CDR3 terminus; the germline J gene supplies the remainder. This sample was included in a study of T cell clonality in common variable immunodeficiency. Study-wide findings and caveats: Fewer TCRbeta clones were shared among CVID subjects than controls.

The CDR3 spans 13 residues. Between the trimmed V and J ends, which lost 4 bases and 1 base, there was a span of 8 bases. Per germline, CDR1 SGHRS and CDR2 YFSETQ. Clones were sequenced by immunoSEQ multiplex PCR, and TCRdb holds only the in-frame ones, with some missing. Singletons are absent from the sample, which has 50,000 to 55,000 clones. Sequenced material: peripheral blood mononuclear cells. This clonotype was sampled from a person aged 18 to 70 in good health. This chain links TRBV5-1 with TRBJ1-1, with D unclear. The part of the CDR3 DNA that was read is TGCGCCAGCAGCGTGACACGGAACACTGAA. It encodes CASSVTRNTE. In full, the CDR3 is CASSVTRNTEAFF.